Presented here are 5 T cell receptor beta chains from one specimen sequenced in a study of shared clonotypes between healthy human individuals. Assay: immunoSEQ multiplex PCR; the TCRdb copy retains only in-frame clones and omits some. The sample records 950,000 to 1,300,000 clones, under 80% being singletons. Sequencing input: memory CD4+ T cells sorted from blood. Subset in this sample: CD45RA-negative fraction. These TCRs come from a man aged 18 to 35 in good health.

V is TRBV19 and J is TRBJ2-7, with TRBD1 matching 10 bases. The CDR3 is 14 amino acids. Trimming at V came to 6 bases and at J to 7 bases, leaving 9 bases not matched to a gene. The V gene's germline CDR1 is LNHDA and CDR2 SQIVND (reference sequence). DNA of the CDR3: TGTGCCAGTAGGACAGGGGGCGCGGAGGGGGAGCAGTACTTC. This translates into CASRTGGAEGEQYF.

The rearrangement uses TRBV7-2 and TRBJ2-7; 8 bases line up with TRBD2. CDR3 length: 15 amino acids. V shed 5 bases, J shed 2 bases, and the junction held 8 bases outside the gene matches. The germline CDR1 and CDR2 sequences are SGHTA and FQGNSA. In nucleotides, the CDR3 is TGTGCCAGCAGCCCCCAAGCGGGGGAGGCCTACGAGCAGTACTTC. Its protein is CASSPQAGEAYEQYF. The whole variable domain, filled in from reference TRBV7-2 and TRBJ2-7, reads GAGVSQSPSNKVTEKGKDVELRCDPISGHTALYWYRQSLGQGLEFLIYFQGNSAPDKSGLPSDRFSAERTGGSVSTLTIQRTQQEDSAVYLCASSPQAGEAYEQYFGPGTRLTVT.

The J gene is TRBJ2-7, the V gene TRBV5-6, with TRBD1 matching 7 bases. CDR1 and CDR2 from the germline V gene are SGHDT and YYEEEE. There are 12 residues in the CDR3. V trimming: 6 bases; J trimming: 10 bases; junction bases outside the gene matches: 10. DNA for the CDR3: TGTGCCAGCACGCGACAGGGAATAGGACAGTACTTC. This sequence encodes CASTRQGIGQYF.

The chain carries TRBV5-6 and TRBJ1-2; TRBD1 matches at 7 bases. Germline values: CDR1 SGHDT, CDR2 YYEEEE. Trimming at V came to 1 base and at J to 1 base, leaving 4 bases not matched to a gene. This CDR3 comprises 15 residues. The CDR3 loop reads CASSLTGTVNYGYTF. In nucleotides, the CDR3 is TGTGCCAGCAGCTTGACCGGGACAGTTAACTATGGCTACACCTTC.

The chain uses TRBV18 and TRBJ2-3; possible D gene TRBD2, 6 bases. Germline V CDR1 and CDR2: KGHSH, LQKENI. The V gene lost 2 bases and the J gene lost 5 bases, with 17 bases spanning the gap. CDR3 length: 16 amino acids. DNA for the CDR3: TGTGCCAGCTCACCAGGGACTCCCTACGTGCGAGATACGCAGTATTTT. Encoded protein: CASSPGTPYVRDTQYF.